A selection of T cell receptor beta chains follows, all from one sample in a study of T cells in tuberculosis. Here immunoSEQ multiplex PCR was the method, and the copy in TCRdb shows in-frame clones only, minus some. Among approximately 60,000 clones, 81% were seen once, and the ten largest hold about 13%. Sequencing was done on a sample of CD1b-GMM tetramer-negative cells sorted from PBMCs. Receptors originate from an adult woman with latent tuberculosis. The CDR3 runs from the conserved cysteine through the conserved F or W. A D gene is named only where the DNA matches it firmly. Not all rows give a size; the values are once, few, many and, for expanded clones, a class.

.,TRBV25-1,TRBD1,TRBJ1-5,TGTGCCAGCAGTGAACCGGGACAGCTCAATCAGCCCCAGCATTTT,CASSEPGQLNQPQHF
.,TRBV11-2,.,TRBJ1-2,TGTGCCAGCAGCACCCCGGACAGCGTGCGTGGCTACACCTTC,CASSTPDSVRGYTF
.,TRBV6-1,.,TRBJ2-1,TGTGCCAGCAGTGAATGGGTCGGGGGCAATGAGCAGTTCTTC,CASSEWVGGNEQFF
.,TRBV19,.,TRBJ2-7,TGTGCCAGTAGTATTTCTAAGACGGGGACCTACGAGCAGTACTTC,CASSISKTGTYEQYF
.,TRBV6-1,.,TRBJ1-1,TGTGCCAGCAAGGAGGGCTTCACTGAAGCTTTCTTT,CASKEGFTEAFF
.,TRBV9,.,TRBJ2-1,TGTGCCAGCAGCGTAGGTTTAGCAGGGGACAATGAGCAGTTCTTC,CASSVGLAGDNEQFF
.,TRBV27,TRBD1,TRBJ2-6,TGTGCCAGCAGTTTATACAGGGGGCTCTCTGAGGCCAACGTCCTGACTTTC,CASSLYRGLSEANVLTF
.,TRBV4-1,.,TRBJ1-4,TGCGCCAGCAGCCAAGGGGCGGGGAATGAAAAACTGTTTTTT,CASSQGAGNEKLFF
.,TRBV5-1,.,TRBJ1-2,TGCGCCAGCAGCCCGGAGGGGTATGGCTACACCTTC,CASSPEGYGYTF
.,TRBV7-9,.,TRBJ2-3,TGTGCCAGCAGCTCGCTAGGCAGCACAGATACGCAGTATTTT,CASSSLGSTDTQYF
.,TRBV30,TRBD1,TRBJ1-3,TGTGCCGGGACAGGGGAGAGAGGAAACACCATATATTTT,CAGTGERGNTIYF
.,TRBV23-1,.,TRBJ2-2,TGCGCCAGCAGTCCCAAGGGGGGGGCCCTAGGGGGCGGGGAGCTGTTTTTT,CASSPKGGALGGGELFF
.,TRBV9,.,TRBJ2-7,TGTGCCAGCAGTGGGGGGACCGAGCAGTACTTC,CASSGGTEQYF
.,TRBV28,TRBD1,TRBJ1-4,TGTGCCAGCAGTTTATTAGGGACAGGGAACGAAAAACTGTTTTTT,CASSLLGTGNEKLFF
.,TRBV7-9,.,TRBJ2-1,TGTGCCAGCAGCTTAGATAGCGGAGGTGAGCAGTTCTTC,CASSLDSGGEQFF
few,TRBV2,TRBD1,TRBJ2-1,TGTGCCACCCAGGACAGGGTGACCTACAATGAGCAGTTCTTC,CATQDRVTYNEQFF
once,TRBV14,.,TRBJ1-2,TGTGCCAGCAGCCAAGATCTGGGGGCGCGTTATGGCTACACCTTC,CASSQDLGARYGYTF
.,TRBV5-6,TRBD1,TRBJ2-7,TGTGCCAGCAGCTTGGTAGACAGGGACCACGAGCAGTACTTC,CASSLVDRDHEQYF
.,TRBV9,TRBD1,TRBJ1-2,TGTGCCAGCAGCCGACAGGGGGGAGCCTATGGCTACACCTTC,CASSRQGGAYGYTF
.,TRBV9,.,TRBJ1-3,TGTGCCAGCAGCTCCTCCGGACAGGGAAACACCATATATTTT,CASSSSGQGNTIYF
.,TRBV28,.,TRBJ2-3,TGTGCCAGCCGACTGGAGGCAGCAGATACGCAGTATTTT,CASRLEAADTQYF
.,TRBV19,TRBD2,TRBJ2-2,TGTGCCAGTAGTAATACTCGGCAGGGAGGGACCGGGGAGCTGTTTTTT,CASSNTRQGGTGELFF
once,TRBV18,.,TRBJ1-1,TGTGCCAGCCCATCGGGACAGAACACTGAAGCTTTCTTT,CASPSGQNTEAFF
.,TRBV7-9,.,TRBJ2-3,TGTGCCAGCAGCATCGGGACTAGCACAGATACGCAGTATTTT,CASSIGTSTDTQYF
.,TRBV15,TRBD1,TRBJ1-2,TGTGCCACCAGCAGAAAGACAGGGGCAAACTATGGCTACACCTTC,CATSRKTGANYGYTF
.,TRBV5-1,TRBD2,TRBJ2-7,TGCGCCAGCAGCTATGGAGGGGAGGGGTCCGAGCAGTACTTC,CASSYGGEGSEQYF
few,TRBV5-6,.,TRBJ1-3,TGTGCCAGCAGCTTGAAATCCGTTCCCGAACTGACCATATATTTT,CASSLKSVPELTIYF
.,TRBV7-8,TRBD1,TRBJ2-1,TGTGCCAGCAGTCCAAGGACAGGGGGAGGGGAGCAGTTCTTC,CASSPRTGGGEQFF
.,TRBV19,.,TRBJ1-5,TGTGCCAGTAGTATGGGGGGGGCGGGAGATCACAATCAGCCCCAGCATTTT,CASSMGGAGDHNQPQHF
.,TRBV5-3,TRBD2,TRBJ2-3,TGTGCCAGAAGCTTGAGAGTGACTAGCGGGAGGGCCCTCCCTAGCACAGATACGCAGTATTTT,CARSLRVTSGRALPSTDTQYF
.,TRBV6-1,.,TRBJ2-3,TGTGCCAGCAGGGGGGCCATAAATACGCAGTATTTT,CASRGAINTQYF
.,TRBV7-9,.,TRBJ2-1,TGTGCCAGCAGCCGGACTCAAGTAGATGAGCAGTTCTTC,CASSRTQVDEQFF
few,TRBV5-1,.,TRBJ2-7,TGCGCCAGCAGCTTGGCCGCGAGCGGTACCTACGAGCAGTACTTC,CASSLAASGTYEQYF
.,TRBV7-3,.,TRBJ2-1,TGTGCCAGCAGCTTATTTGAGGGAGCTGAGCAGTTCTTC,CASSLFEGAEQFF
.,TRBV5-1,TRBD1,TRBJ1-1,TGCGCCAGCAGCTTGGCCAAGACGGGGACAGCGAGCAATGAAGCTTTCTTT,CASSLAKTGTASNEAFF